The 3 T cell receptor beta chains presented below share a single source sample, sequenced in a study of cytomegalovirus exposure and HLA in healthy donors (dated by TCRdb to 2015 to 2018). The protocol used for the library was the immunoSEQ multiplex PCR assay. The multiplex PCR relied on a mix of 60 forward primers for TCR Vbeta segments and 13 reverse primers for TCR Jbeta segments. The table comes from immuneACCESS by way of TCRdb, which keeps in-frame sequences with V and J called. Part of the clones is missing from these tables; in studies checked, under half for an unresolved V gene and the rest for unknown reasons. The record for this sample contains 55,000 or so clones. Roughly 9.6% of the sample rests with the top ten. Material for sequencing was PBMCs. Every receptor here comes from a woman in her fifties or sixties in good health and CMV-seropositive.

The J gene is TRBJ2-2, the V gene TRBV5-1; 10 bases are a match to TRBD2. Per germline, CDR1 SGHRS and CDR2 YFSETQ. The CDR3 is made up of 15 amino acids. Trimming cost V 1 base and J 7 bases; bases outside gene matches: 4. The CDR3, as DNA: TGCGCCAGCAGCTTGCAGTCTAGCGGGAGCGGGGAGCTGTTTTTT. Residues: CASSLQSSGSGELFF.

The chain has TRBV4-1 and TRBJ2-1; weak D call: TRBD2 (6 bases). Germline values: CDR1 MGHRA, CDR2 YSYEKL. The CDR3 is 12 residues long. Trimming cost V 4 bases and J 10 bases, with 11 bases left between them. The CDR3 region has the DNA TGCGCCAGCAGCCTAGGTGGGGGGGAGCAGTTCTTC. Its protein product is CASSLGGGEQFF.

The V and J genes are TRBV2 and TRBJ1-5; D gene uncertain. Trimming shortened V by 8 bases and J by 3 bases, and 11 bases separated the two germline ends. Germline V CDR1 and CDR2: SNHLY, FYNNEI. The CDR3 runs 13 residues. For the CDR3, the DNA is TGTGCCAGCTCCCTGAGGTACAATCAGCCCCAGCATTTT. It specifies CASSLRYNQPQHF.